These 22 T cell receptor beta chains were sequenced from one sample in a study of cytomegalovirus exposure and HLA in healthy donors. PCR used 60 Vbeta primers and 13 Jbeta primers. The assay was immunoSEQ multiplex PCR, and TCRdb's table has in-frame clones only and misses some. In all, the sample yields roughly 100,000 clones. The source material was PBMCs. These receptors were taken from a woman aged 25 to 39 in good health and CMV-seronegative.

This chain uses TRBV19 with TRBJ1-1; D not resolved. The CDR3 has 20 residues. Per the germline V gene, CDR1 is LNHDA and CDR2 is SQIVND (reference sequence). The germline V and J ends were trimmed by 9 bases and 4 bases, with 36 bases remaining between them. The CDR3 DNA reads TGTGCCAGGGTGACTCTGGCGATTCCGCGCTCGGGGATCGTGCGCACTGAAGCTTTCTTT. This sequence encodes CARVTLAIPRSGIVRTEAFF.

J is TRBJ1-4 and V is TRBV27, with D tentatively TRBD1 (5 bases). V lost 6 bases and J lost 3, with 11 bases in between. The CDR3 has 14 residues. The germline V gene has CDR1 MNHEY and CDR2 SMNVEV (reference sequence). In DNA form, the CDR3 reads TGTGCCAGCAGCCACTCAGGGTCTAATGAAAAACTGTTTTTT. It translates to CASSHSGSNEKLFF. Full variable domain (remainder filled in from reference TRBV27 and TRBJ1-4): EAQVTQNPRYLITVTGKKLTVTCSQNMNHEYMSWYRQDPGLGLRQIYYSMNVEVTDKGDVPEGYKVSRKEKRNFPLILESPSPNQTSLYFCASSHSGSNEKLFFGSGTQLSVL.

The chain couples TRBV7-2 to TRBJ2-3, with D possibly being TRBD1 (6 bases). V lost 5 bases and J lost 0, with 15 bases in between. Germline CDR1 and CDR2: SGHTA and FQGNSA. The length of the CDR3 is 16 residues. As DNA, the CDR3 is TGTGCCAGCAGCACCCGTGGGGGCTCTAGCACAGATACGCAGTATTTT. Translation: CASSTRGGSSTDTQYF.

V gene TRBV13 combines with J gene TRBJ2-3; 8 nucleotides match TRBD1. CDR3 length: 14 amino acids. The V segment lost 2 bases and the J segment 15 bases; nucleotides outside the gene matches: 13. Germline V CDR1 and CDR2: PRHDT, FYEKMQ (reference sequence). The CDR3 region is CASSLSRVARGPYF. The CDR3 nucleotides are TGTGCCAGCAGCTTAAGTCGGGTTGCCAGGGGGCCATATTTT.

V is TRBV29-1 and J is TRBJ1-1; possibly TRBD1 for D (5 bases). This CDR3 region has 15 residues. Germline loops: CDR1 SQVTM, CDR2 ANQGSEA. V lost 7 bases and J 1 base, leaving 19 bases between the germline ends. The CDR3 bases are TGCAGCGCCGCCGGGACGGGGGGTACGAACACTGAAGCTTTCTTT. It translates to CSAAGTGGTNTEAFF.

The chain uses TRBV2 and TRBJ1-5; D remains ambiguous. Looked up from germline, CDR1 is SNHLY and CDR2 is FYNNEI. The CDR3 sequence is 15 residues long. The V end was cut by 5 bases, the J end by 7 bases, with 18 bases between. CDR3 in amino acids: CASSPGDKGSQPQHF. The CDR3, as DNA: TGTGCCAGCAGTCCCGGGGATAAGGGTAGCCAGCCCCAGCATTTT.

The chain recombines TRBV27 with TRBJ2-5, with D possibly TRBD2 on 6 matching bases. Germline CDR1 is MNHEY and CDR2 is SMNVEV (reference sequence). This CDR3 has 17 residues. Trimming cost V 0 bases and J 2 bases, with 16 bases left between them. The CDR3 DNA sequence: TGTGCCAGCAGTTTATCGGGTCCCCTAGCGCTACAAGAGACCCAGTACTTC. It yields the protein CASSLSGPLALQETQYF.

The chain combines TRBV5-4 with TRBJ2-2; perhaps TRBD2 as D (6 bases). Between the trimmed V and J ends, which lost 0 bases and 2 bases, there was a span of 11 bases. CDR1 is SGHNT, CDR2 YYREEE, per germline (reference sequence). CDR3 size: 16 residues. CDR3 nucleotide sequence: TGTGCCAGCAGCTTGGCTATTAGCGGAAACACCGGGGAGCTGTTTTTT. It specifies CASSLAISGNTGELFF. The full variable domain, its missing parts supplied by reference TRBV5-4 and TRBJ2-2, is ETGVTQSPTHLIKTRGQQVTLRCSSQSGHNTVSWYQQALGQGPQFIFQYYREEENGRGNFPPRFSGLQFPNYSSELNVNALELDDSALYLCASSLAISGNTGELFFGEGSRLTVL.

The V call is TRBV2, the J call TRBJ2-3; 7 nucleotides agree with TRBD2. The CDR3 is 14 amino acids. Trimming cost V 1 base and J 6 bases; bases outside gene matches: 4. The germline CDR1 and CDR2 sequences are SNHLY and FYNNEI. The DNA of the CDR3 is TGTGCCAGCAGTGAAGACGGGGGGATGGATACGCAGTATTTT. It codes for CASSEDGGMDTQYF.

The chain joins TRBV27 to TRBJ1-1; D is perhaps TRBD1 (6 bases). Germline loops: CDR1 MNHEY, CDR2 SMNVEV (reference sequence). Trimming took off 11 bases at V and 0 bases at J, with 13 bases between the two ends. The CDR3 is 13 amino acids. CDR3 sequence (DNA): TGTGCCGTCCAGGGGACGGTGAACACTGAAGCTTTCTTT. Its translation is CAVQGTVNTEAFF.

The genes are TRBV12-5 and TRBJ2-5, with unresolved D. The J call may be mistaken, given a closer DNA end match to TRBJ2-7. The CDR3 loop spans 13 amino acids. CDR1 is LGHNT and CDR2 is FRNRAP in the germline V gene. In nucleotides, the CDR3 is TGTGCTAGTAGTTCTCGGAGCTCCTACGAGCAGTACTTC. It translates to CASSSRSSYEQYF.

The chain employs TRBV5-1 and TRBJ1-1, with TRBD1 matching over 8 bases. The V segment lost 5 bases and the J segment 0 bases; nucleotides outside the gene matches: 6. The CDR3 contains 15 residues. The V gene's germline CDR1 is SGHRS and CDR2 YFSETQ. In nucleotides, the CDR3 is TGCGCCAGCAGACAAGGACAGGGTTTGAACACTGAAGCTTTCTTT. It codes for CASRQGQGLNTEAFF.

V and J are TRBV6-1 and TRBJ2-1; 12 nucleotides match TRBD2. Germline V CDR1 and CDR2: MNHNS, SASEGT. The trim removed 2 bases at V and 6 bases at J, leaving 8 bases unmatched. This CDR3 is built from 17 residues. CDR3 coding DNA: TGTGCCAGCAGTGAAAGGGCTAGCGGGAGGGTCGGCAATGAGCAGTTCTTC. This codes for CASSERASGRVGNEQFF.

The chain carries TRBV6-6 and TRBJ1-6; TRBD1 agrees at 7 bases. V trimming: 3 bases; J trimming: 7 bases; junction bases outside the gene matches: 3. CDR3 length: 14 amino acids. Germline CDR1 and CDR2: MNHNY and SVGAGI (reference sequence). CDR3 sequence: CASSYVDRNSPLHF. CDR3 nucleotides: TGTGCCAGCAGTTATGTGGACAGGAATTCACCCCTCCACTTT.

The J gene is TRBJ1-2, the V gene TRBV18, with TRBD1 as a possible D gene (5 bases). This CDR3 contains 16 residues. V shed 2 bases and J shed 6 bases, with 19 bases lying between them. Per germline, CDR1 KGHSH and CDR2 LQKENI. The DNA of the CDR3 is TGTGCCAGCTCACCAGATCCGGGAGGGGCGCCCAATGGCTACACCTTC. It codes for CASSPDPGGAPNGYTF.

This sequence joins TRBV4-2 and TRBJ1-4; 7 bases line up with TRBD1. Looked up from germline, CDR1 is LGHNA and CDR2 is YNFKEQ. The J segment lost 5 bases and the V segment lost 0 bases, leaving 6 bases of the junction unmatched. This CDR3 region has 16 residues. CDR3 sequence: CASSQEGTDLNEKLFF. CDR3 DNA sequence: TGTGCCAGCAGCCAAGAAGGGACAGACCTGAATGAAAAACTGTTTTTT.

The rearrangement links TRBV27 to TRBJ2-3; D is possibly TRBD1 (5 bases). This CDR3 region has 15 residues. Looked up from germline, CDR1 is MNHEY and CDR2 is SMNVEV (reference sequence). V was cut by 4 bases and J by 6 bases, with 17 bases left in between. In nucleotides, the CDR3 is TGTGCCAGCAGTTCTCTCCACTGGGGCGGCGATACGCAGTATTTT. It encodes CASSSLHWGGDTQYF.

This chain links TRBV5-4 with TRBJ2-1, with 7 bases identical to TRBD2. Germline CDR1 SGHNT, CDR2 YYREEE (reference sequence). This CDR3 has 15 amino acids. V shed 0 bases, J shed 4 bases, and the junction held 4 bases outside the gene matches. The CDR3, as DNA: TGTGCCAGCAGCTTGGGAGCGGGGATGTACAATGAGCAGTTCTTC. It codes for CASSLGAGMYNEQFF.

The chain has TRBV19 and TRBJ2-5, with 7 bases identical to TRBD1. Germline V CDR1 and CDR2: LNHDA, SQIVND (reference sequence). The CDR3 length is 14 residues. V dropped 5 bases and J dropped 2; count of bases not matched to a gene: 5. CDR3 in amino acids: CASSGDSEQETQYF. The DNA of the CDR3 is TGTGCCAGTAGTGGGGACAGCGAACAAGAGACCCAGTACTTC.

The genes are TRBV10-3 and TRBJ1-1; D may be TRBD1 (6 bases). The CDR3 has 13 amino acids. CDR1 is ENHRY and CDR2 is SYGVKD in the germline V gene. V was pared by 0 bases and J by 11 bases, with 13 bases between. The CDR3 nucleotides are TGTGCCATCAGTGAGTCGGGGACACCCGGGGCTTTCTTT. It is translated as CAISESGTPGAFF.

The rearrangement joins TRBV29-1 to TRBJ2-2, with TRBD1 matching over 7 bases. Germline trimming cut 3 bases from V and 3 bases from J; bases unmatched to any gene: 4. The CDR3 length is 14 residues. The germline CDR1 and CDR2 sequences are SQVTM and ANQGSEA. CDR3 sequence (DNA): TGCAGCGTTGATACCGACAGGGACACCGGGGAGCTGTTTTTT. As protein: CSVDTDRDTGELFF.

CDR3 residues: CASSLNRGQETQYF. The CDR3 DNA follows: TGTGCCAGCAGTTTAAACAGGGGTCAAGAGACCCAGTACTTC. This rearrangement joins TRBV28 to TRBJ2-5, with 7 bases matching TRBD1. The CDR3 covers 14 residues. The J segment lost 2 bases and the V segment lost 2 bases, leaving 2 bases of the junction unmatched. CDR1 and CDR2 (germline): MDHEN, SYDVKM.